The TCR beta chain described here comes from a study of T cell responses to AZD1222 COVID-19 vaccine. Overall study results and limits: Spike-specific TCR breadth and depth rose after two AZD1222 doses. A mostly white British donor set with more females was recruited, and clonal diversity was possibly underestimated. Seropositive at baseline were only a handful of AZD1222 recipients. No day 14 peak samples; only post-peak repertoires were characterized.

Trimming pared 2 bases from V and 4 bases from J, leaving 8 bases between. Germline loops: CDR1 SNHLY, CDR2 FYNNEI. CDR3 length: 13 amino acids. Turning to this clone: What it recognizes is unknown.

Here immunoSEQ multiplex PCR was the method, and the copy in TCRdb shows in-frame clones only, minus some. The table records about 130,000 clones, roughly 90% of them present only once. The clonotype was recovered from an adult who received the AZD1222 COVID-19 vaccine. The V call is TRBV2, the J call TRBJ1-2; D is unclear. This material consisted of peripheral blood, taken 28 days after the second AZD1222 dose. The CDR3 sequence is CASSELQTYGYTF. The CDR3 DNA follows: TGTGCCAGCAGTGAATTACAGACCTATGGCTACACCTTC.